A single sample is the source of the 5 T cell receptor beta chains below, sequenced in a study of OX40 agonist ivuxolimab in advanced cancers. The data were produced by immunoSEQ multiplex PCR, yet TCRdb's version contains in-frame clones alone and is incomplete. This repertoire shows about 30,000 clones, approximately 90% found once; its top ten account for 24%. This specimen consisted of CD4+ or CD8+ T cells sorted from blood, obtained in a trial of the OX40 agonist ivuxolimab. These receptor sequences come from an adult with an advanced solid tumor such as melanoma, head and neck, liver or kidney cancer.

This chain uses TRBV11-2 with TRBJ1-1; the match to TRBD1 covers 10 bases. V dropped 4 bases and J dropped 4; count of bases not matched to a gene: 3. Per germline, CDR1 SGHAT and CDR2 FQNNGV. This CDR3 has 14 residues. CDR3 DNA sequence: TGTGCCAGCAGCTGGTGGACAGGGGGCACTGAAGCTTTCTTT. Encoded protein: CASSWWTGGTEAFF.

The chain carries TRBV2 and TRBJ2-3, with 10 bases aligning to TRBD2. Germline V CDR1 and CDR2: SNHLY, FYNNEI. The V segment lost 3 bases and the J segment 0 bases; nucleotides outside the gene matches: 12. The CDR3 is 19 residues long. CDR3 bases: TGTGCCAGCAGTGACATCCTAGCGGGAGCGGGACCTAGCACAGATACGCAGTATTTT. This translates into CASSDILAGAGPSTDTQYF.

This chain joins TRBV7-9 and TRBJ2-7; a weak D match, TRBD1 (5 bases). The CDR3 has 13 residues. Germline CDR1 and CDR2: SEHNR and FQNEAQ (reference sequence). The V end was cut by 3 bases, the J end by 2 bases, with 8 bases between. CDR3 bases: TGTGCCAGCAGCTTGACAGAAACCTACGAGCAGTACTTC. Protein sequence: CASSLTETYEQYF.

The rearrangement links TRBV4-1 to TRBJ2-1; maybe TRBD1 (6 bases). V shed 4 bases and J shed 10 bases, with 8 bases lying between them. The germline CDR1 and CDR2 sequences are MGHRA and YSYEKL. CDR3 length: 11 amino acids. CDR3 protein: CASSLGQEQFF. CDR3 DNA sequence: TGCGCCAGCAGCCTTGGACAGGAGCAGTTCTTC.

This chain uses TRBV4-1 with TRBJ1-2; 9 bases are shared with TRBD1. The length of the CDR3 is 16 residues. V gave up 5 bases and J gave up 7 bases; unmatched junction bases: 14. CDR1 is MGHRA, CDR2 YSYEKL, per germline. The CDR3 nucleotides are TGCGCCAGCAGCTATTCTACGCCGGGACAGGGAATTGGCTACACCTTC. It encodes CASSYSTPGQGIGYTF.